Each of the 6 T cell receptor beta chains below was sequenced from the same sample in a study of regulatory T cells in long-lasting Graves disease. As for time point: newly diagnosed GD, antithyroid drugs for less than 3 months. Isolated PBMC RNA provided the starting material for the TCR library. Construction of TCR beta libraries relied on iRepertoire HTBI primers and on Arm-PCR targeting CDR3 regions. TCRdb ran MiXCR on the multiplex PCR reads and lists one entry per CDR3 protein. Found here are under 300,000 distinct CDR3 sequences, about 18% of them singletons; the top ten hold around 15%. These sequences were also reported in another study, on T cells in Graves' hyperthyroidism and ophthalmopathy.

Material: peripheral blood mononuclear cells (PBMCs), obtained at new diagnosis, from a patient treated with antithyroid drugs. The receptors originated from a woman in her thirties with Graves disease.

As DNA, the CDR3 is TGTGCCAGCAGCCTTTTAACTAGCGGGAGCGCAGATACGCAGTATTTT. Encoded protein: CASSLLTSGSADTQYF. The rearrangement uses TRBV7-3 and TRBJ2-3, with 11 positions matching TRBD2. This CDR3 spans 16 amino acids. The V and J ends lost 5 bases and 4 bases, in that order; junction bases with no gene match: 8. CDR1 and CDR2 (germline): SGHTA, FQGTGA.

This clonotype came up many times. The chain uses TRBV5-1 and TRBJ1-5; a weak D match, TRBD1 (6 bases). Germline V gene lookup returns CDR1 SGHRS and CDR2 YFSETQ. This CDR3 contains 15 residues. Trimming removed 0 bases at V and 3 bases at J, with 10 bases between. Written as DNA, the CDR3 is TGCGCCAGCAGCTTGGACAGGGCCCCCAATCAGCCCCAGCATTTT. Encoded protein: CASSLDRAPNQPQHF.

This clonotype was observed many times. The chain has TRBV7-2 and TRBJ2-7; 7 bases fit TRBD1. The CDR3 is 18 residues long. The trim removed 5 bases at V and 1 base at J, leaving 17 bases unmatched. Germline V gene sequence: CDR1 SGHTA, CDR2 FQGNSA. CDR3 region: CASSQRHRNRGWSYEQYF. The CDR3 DNA follows: TGTGCCAGCAGCCAGAGACACCGGAACAGGGGATGGTCCTACGAGCAGTACTTC.

The chain uses TRBV11-3 and TRBJ2-7, with 7 nucleotides matching TRBD2. There are 11 residues in the CDR3. With 8 bases clipped from V and 5 bases from J, the junction kept 3 bases outside the gene matches. CDR1 SGHNT and CDR2 YENEEA come from the germline V gene. CDR3: CASGLADEQYF. The CDR3 DNA reads as TGTGCCAGCGGTCTAGCGGACGAGCAGTACTTC.

At least ten counts were recorded for this clonotype. The genes are TRBV7-2 and TRBJ1-6, with D maybe TRBD1 (6 bases). The CDR3 has 16 residues. Germline CDR1 SGHTA, CDR2 FQGNSA. Trimming shortened V by 2 bases and J by 7 bases, and 15 bases separated the two germline ends. The CDR3 DNA is TGTGCCAGCAGCTTATTGGGGGGCAGTGGGAATTCACCCCTCCACTTT. It yields the protein CASSLLGGSGNSPLHF.

This clonotype was picked up many times. The chain joins TRBV11-2 to TRBJ1-5; D might be TRBD1 (6 bases). The CDR3 extends over 14 amino acids. Trimming took off 5 bases at V and 6 bases at J, with 14 bases between the two ends. In germline, CDR1 is SGHAT, CDR2 FQNNGV. The CDR3 DNA is TGTGCCAGCAGCCTCCAGGGACACGGTCAGCCCCAGCATTTT. It encodes CASSLQGHGQPQHF.